This TCR beta chain came from a study of blood T cells in healthy people across ages. Study at large: About one barcoded beta molecule per two T cells was captured by template switching. Study conclusions and caveats: Donor CMV status was unknown, possibly confounding expanded clonotype changes. Age showed a roughly linear inverse relationship with TCR beta diversity per million T cells.

A second about 7 to 12 cycle PCR used barcoded and J-beta primers. TCRdb re-called the 5' RACE reads through MiXCR, storing one row per CDR3 protein. The sample lists about 1.6 million distinct CDR3 sequences, about 31% occurring once. This clonotype came up a few times. The antigen is not known. CDR1 is MDHEN and CDR2 is SYDVKM in the germline V gene. This CDR3 has 15 amino acids. With 4 bases clipped from V and 7 bases from J, the junction kept 12 bases outside the gene matches. No fewer than 6 micrograms of total RNA were isolated from every sample. This sequence originates from a woman aged 25 to 45 in good health. The sequencing input was blood. This rearrangement joins TRBV28 to TRBJ1-2, with TRBD1 identical over 7 bases. This chain's CDR3 is CASSSTYRGRAGYTF. CDR3 DNA sequence: TGTGCCAGCAGTTCAACTTACAGGGGACGCGCTGGCTACACCTTC.